This TCR beta chain was captured in a study of T cell repertoires in cytomegalovirus infection. Study as a whole: Based on public TCR beta signatures, there were indications of CMV infection and of a matching HLA type.

Trimming left V 5 bases short and J 0 bases short, with 10 bases between. Germline V CDR1 and CDR2: GTSNPN, SVGIG (reference sequence). The length of the CDR3 is 13 residues. Notes on the study in general: Ex vivo responses were dominated by HLA-C-restricted CMV-specific TCR beta clonotypes. Cumulative frequency (of public TCR beta family members) identified carriers of CMV plus the relevant HLA.

Details on this clonotype: Antigen: not known.

Each CDR3 protein is one row after TCRdb ran MiXCR on the reads. The data hold under 850,000 distinct CDR3 sequences, with 35% observed a single time. This receptor was taken from a human donor in good health (CMV status not recorded). Some clones in this sample may be carry-over from other donors' samples. The sequencing sample was made of PBMCs. This chain links TRBV30 with TRBJ1-2; D possibly corresponds to TRBD1 (6 bases). The CDR3 DNA is TGTGCCTGGGACAGGATGCCTAACTATGGCTACACCTTC. Its translation is CAWDRMPNYGYTF. The full variable domain, rest sourced from reference TRBV30 and TRBJ1-2, is SQTIHQWPATLVQPVGSPLSLECTVEGTSNPNLYWYRQAAGRGLQLLFYSVGIGQISSEVPQNLSASRPQDRQFILSSKKLLLSDSGFYLCAWDRMPNYGYTFGSGTRLTVV.